At least ten counts were recorded for the clone carrying this TCR beta chain. The antigen remains unidentified. This sample is part of a study of CD8 T cells in ankylosing spondylitis. The CDR3 is made up of 13 amino acids. V was cut by 6 bases and J by 7 bases, with 16 bases left in between. The germline V gene has CDR1 SGHDT and CDR2 YYEEEE. Study-wide findings and caveats: The study looked at matched synovial fluid samples from ankylosing spondylitis patients. Disease-linked clones were reported to be significantly enriched there. Several highly homologous variants formed a TCR beta motif that appeared characteristic of ankylosing spondylitis blood. Peripheral blood samples showed relatively rare disease-linked clones, and these clones were CD8+. There were earlier reports of some motif variants in reactive arthritis synovial fluid and blood.

Quantitative barcoded 5'-RACE was used to prepare TCR beta libraries. TCRdb reprocessed the 5' RACE reads with MiXCR, giving one entry per CDR3 protein. Of more than 600,000 distinct CDR3 sequences listed, around a fifth are singletons. Specimen: blood, either unsorted or a sorted T cell fraction (not recorded which). This chain connects TRBV5-6 to TRBJ1-2; possible D gene TRBD1, 6 bases. The receptor was derived from a male donor with ankylosing spondylitis. CDR3 DNA: TGTGCCAGCAACCGGGACAACGTGGGTGGCTACACCTTC. Translated, it gives CASNRDNVGGYTF. The full variable domain, rest sourced from reference TRBV5-6 and TRBJ1-2, is DAGVTQSPTHLIKTRGQQVTLRCSPKSGHDTVSWYQQALGQGPQFIFQYYEEEERQRGNFPDRFSGHQFPNYSSELNVNALLLGDSALYLCASNRDNVGGYTFGSGTRLTVV.